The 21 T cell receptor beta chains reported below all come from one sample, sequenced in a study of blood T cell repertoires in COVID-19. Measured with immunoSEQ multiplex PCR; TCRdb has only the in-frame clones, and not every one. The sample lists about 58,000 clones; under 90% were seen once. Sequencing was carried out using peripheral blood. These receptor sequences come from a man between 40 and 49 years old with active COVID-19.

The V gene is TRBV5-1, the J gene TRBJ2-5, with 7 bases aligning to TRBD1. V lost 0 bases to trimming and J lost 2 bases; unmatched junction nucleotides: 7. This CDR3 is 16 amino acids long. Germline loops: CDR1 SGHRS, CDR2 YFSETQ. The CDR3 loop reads CASSLEGATGQETQYF. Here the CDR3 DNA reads TGCGCCAGCAGCTTGGAGGGGGCAACGGGTCAAGAGACCCAGTACTTC.

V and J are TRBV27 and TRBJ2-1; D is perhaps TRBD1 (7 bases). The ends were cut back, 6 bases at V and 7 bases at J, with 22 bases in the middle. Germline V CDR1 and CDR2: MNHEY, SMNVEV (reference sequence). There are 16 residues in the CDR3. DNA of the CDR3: TGTGCCAGCAGCCATCAGGGGGGCCCTAGGGGGAATGAGCAGTTCTTC. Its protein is CASSHQGGPRGNEQFF.

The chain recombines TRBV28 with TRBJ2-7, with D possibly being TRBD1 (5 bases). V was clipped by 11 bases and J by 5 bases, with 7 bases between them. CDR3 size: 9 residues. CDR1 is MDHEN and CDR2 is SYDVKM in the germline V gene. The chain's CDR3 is CASGNEQYF. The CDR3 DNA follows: TGTGCCTCAGGGAACGAGCAGTACTTC.

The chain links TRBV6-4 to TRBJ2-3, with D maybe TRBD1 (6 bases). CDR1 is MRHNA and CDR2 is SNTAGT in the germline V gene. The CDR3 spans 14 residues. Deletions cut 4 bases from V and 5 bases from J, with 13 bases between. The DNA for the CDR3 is TGTGCCAGCAGTGCCTCCAGGGGCGGAGATACGCAGTATTTT. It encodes CASSASRGGDTQYF.

The CDR3 spells CASSVDRGEGQFF. CDR3 sequence (DNA): TGTGCCAGCAGTGTGGACAGGGGGGAAGGGCAGTTCTTC. The V and J genes are TRBV5-4 and TRBJ2-1; 10 bases line up with TRBD1. The CDR3 covers 13 residues. From germline, CDR1 is SGHNT and CDR2 YYREEE (reference sequence). The ends lost 5 bases at V and 12 bases at J; junction bases unmatched: 8.

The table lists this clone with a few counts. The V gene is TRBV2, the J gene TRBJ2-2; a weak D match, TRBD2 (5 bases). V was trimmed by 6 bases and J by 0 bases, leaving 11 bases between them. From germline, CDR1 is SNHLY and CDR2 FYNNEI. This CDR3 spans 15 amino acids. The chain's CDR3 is CASRDWQSNTGELFF. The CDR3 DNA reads TGTGCCAGCAGGGACTGGCAGTCGAACACCGGGGAGCTGTTTTTT.

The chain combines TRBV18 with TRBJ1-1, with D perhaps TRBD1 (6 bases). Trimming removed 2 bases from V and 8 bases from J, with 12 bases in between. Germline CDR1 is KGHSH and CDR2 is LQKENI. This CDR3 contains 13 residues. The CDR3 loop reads CASSPIRDNEAFF. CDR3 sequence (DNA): TGTGCCAGCTCACCAATACGGGACAACGAAGCTTTCTTT.

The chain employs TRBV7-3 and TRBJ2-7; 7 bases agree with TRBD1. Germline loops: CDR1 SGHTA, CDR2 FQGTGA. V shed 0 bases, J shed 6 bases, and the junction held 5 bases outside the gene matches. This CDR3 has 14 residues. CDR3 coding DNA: TGTGCCAGCAGCTTAACTGGGACAGCGGCCGAGCAGTACTTC. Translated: CASSLTGTAAEQYF.

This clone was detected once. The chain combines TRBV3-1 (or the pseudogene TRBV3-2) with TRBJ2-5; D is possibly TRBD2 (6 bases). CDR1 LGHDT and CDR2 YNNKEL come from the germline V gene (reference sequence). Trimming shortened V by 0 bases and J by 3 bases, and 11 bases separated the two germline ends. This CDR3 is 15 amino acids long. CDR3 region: CASSQDRAGKETQYF. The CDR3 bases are TGTGCCAGCAGCCAAGACCGCGCGGGGAAAGAGACCCAGTACTTC.

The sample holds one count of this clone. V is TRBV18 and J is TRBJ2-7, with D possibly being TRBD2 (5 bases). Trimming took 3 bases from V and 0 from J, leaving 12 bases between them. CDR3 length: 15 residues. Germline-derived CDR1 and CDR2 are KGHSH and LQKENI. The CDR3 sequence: CASSPPLSGSYEQYF. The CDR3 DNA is TGTGCCAGCTCACCGCCGCTGAGCGGCTCCTACGAGCAGTACTTC.

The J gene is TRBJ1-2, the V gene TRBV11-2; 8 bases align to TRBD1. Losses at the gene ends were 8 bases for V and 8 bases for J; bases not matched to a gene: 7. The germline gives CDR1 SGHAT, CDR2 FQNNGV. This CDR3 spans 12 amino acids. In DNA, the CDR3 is TGTGCCAGCGGGCAGGGGGCGAGAGGCTACACCTTC. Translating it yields CASGQGARGYTF.

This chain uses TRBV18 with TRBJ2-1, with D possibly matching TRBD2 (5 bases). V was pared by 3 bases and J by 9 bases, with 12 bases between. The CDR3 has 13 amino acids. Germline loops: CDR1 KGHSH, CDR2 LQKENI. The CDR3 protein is CASSPGAGPEQFF. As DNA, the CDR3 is TGTGCCAGCTCACCGGGAGCCGGGCCTGAGCAGTTCTTC. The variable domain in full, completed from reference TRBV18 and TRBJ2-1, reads NAGVMQNPRHLVRRRGQEARLRCSPMKGHSHVYWYRQLPEEGLKFMVYLQKENIIDESGMPKERFSAEFPKEGPSILRIQQVVRGDSAAYFCASSPGAGPEQFFGPGTRLTVL.

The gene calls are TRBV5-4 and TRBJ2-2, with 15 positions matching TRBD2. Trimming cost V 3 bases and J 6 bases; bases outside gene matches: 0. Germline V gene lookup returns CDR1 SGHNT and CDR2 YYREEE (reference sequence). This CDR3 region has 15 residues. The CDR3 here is CASSWTSGRAGELFF. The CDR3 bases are TGTGCCAGCAGCTGGACTAGCGGGAGGGCCGGGGAGCTGTTTTTT.

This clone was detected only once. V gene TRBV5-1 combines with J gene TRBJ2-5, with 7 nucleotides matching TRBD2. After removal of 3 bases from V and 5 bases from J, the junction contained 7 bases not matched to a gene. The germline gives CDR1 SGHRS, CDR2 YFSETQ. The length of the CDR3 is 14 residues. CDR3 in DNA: TGCGCCAGCAGCTCCCGGGGGGTGGGCGAGACCCAGTACTTC. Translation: CASSSRGVGETQYF.

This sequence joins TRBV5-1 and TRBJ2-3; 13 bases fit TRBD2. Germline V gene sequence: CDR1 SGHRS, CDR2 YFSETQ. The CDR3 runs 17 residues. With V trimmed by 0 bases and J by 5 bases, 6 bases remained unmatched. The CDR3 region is CASSLELAGGPGDTQYF. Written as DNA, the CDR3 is TGCGCCAGCAGCTTGGAACTAGCGGGAGGGCCTGGAGATACGCAGTATTTT.

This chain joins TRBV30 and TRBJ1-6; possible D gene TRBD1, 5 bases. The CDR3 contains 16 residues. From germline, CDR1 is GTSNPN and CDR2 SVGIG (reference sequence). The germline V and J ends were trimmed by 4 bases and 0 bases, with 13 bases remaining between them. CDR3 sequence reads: CAWNLGVSSYNSPLHF. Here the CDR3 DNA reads TGTGCCTGGAACCTAGGGGTTAGCTCCTATAATTCACCCCTCCACTTT.

CDR3: CASSPIGGGTSNQPQHF. CDR3 nucleotide sequence: TGTGCCAGCAGCCCGATAGGGGGGGGCACTAGCAATCAGCCCCAGCATTTT. V is TRBV21-1 and J is TRBJ1-5. TRBV21-1 counts as a pseudogene. This CDR3 has 17 amino acids.

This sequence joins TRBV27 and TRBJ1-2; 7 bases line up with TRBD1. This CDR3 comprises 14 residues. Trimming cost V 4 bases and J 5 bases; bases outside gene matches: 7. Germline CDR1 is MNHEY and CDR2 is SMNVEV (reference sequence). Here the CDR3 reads CASSSVDRPYGYTF. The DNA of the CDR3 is TGTGCCAGCAGTTCCGTGGACAGGCCTTATGGCTACACCTTC.

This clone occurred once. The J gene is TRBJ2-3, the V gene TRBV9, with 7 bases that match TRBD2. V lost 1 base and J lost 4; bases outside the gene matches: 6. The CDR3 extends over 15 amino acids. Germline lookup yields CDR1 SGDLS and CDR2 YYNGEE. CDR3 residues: CASSVRRGGADTQYF. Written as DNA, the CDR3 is TGTGCCAGCAGCGTAAGGCGGGGAGGGGCAGATACGCAGTATTTT.

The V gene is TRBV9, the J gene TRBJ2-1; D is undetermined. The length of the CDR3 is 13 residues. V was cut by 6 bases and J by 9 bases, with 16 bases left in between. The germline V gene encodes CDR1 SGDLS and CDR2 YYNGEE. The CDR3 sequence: CASTPEEGTEQFF. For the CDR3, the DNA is TGTGCCAGCACCCCAGAGGAAGGAACTGAGCAGTTCTTC. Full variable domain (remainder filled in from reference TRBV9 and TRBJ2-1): DSGVTQTPKHLITATGQRVTLRCSPRSGDLSVYWYQQSLDQGLQFLIQYYNGEERAKGNILERFSAQQFPDLHSELNLSSLELGDSALYFCASTPEEGTEQFFGPGTRLTVL.

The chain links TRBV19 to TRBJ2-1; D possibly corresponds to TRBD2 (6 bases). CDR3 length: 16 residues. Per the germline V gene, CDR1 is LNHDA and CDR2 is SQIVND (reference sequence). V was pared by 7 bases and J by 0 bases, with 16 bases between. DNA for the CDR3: TGTGCCAGTACCCCCGGGACTCTGAGCTCCTACAATGAGCAGTTCTTC. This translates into CASTPGTLSSYNEQFF.